Below, 12 T cell receptor beta chains from the same sample are listed, as sequenced in a study of blood T cell repertoires in COVID-19. Sequencing was performed with immunoSEQ multiplex PCR; in TCRdb, only in-frame clones are kept and a portion is missing. Of just under 70,000 clones listed, 75% to 90% are singletons. Sequenced input: peripheral blood. These receptors all come from a man younger than 40 with acute or convalescent COVID-19.

This chain joins TRBV5-5 and TRBJ2-2, with 9 bases identical to TRBD1. The CDR3 is 16 residues long. V was clipped by 0 bases and J by 7 bases; unmatched bases: 7. Germline lookup yields CDR1 SGHKS and CDR2 YYEKEE (reference sequence). The DNA of the CDR3 is TGTGCCAGCAGCTTGGCCGGGACAGGGATTGACGGGGAGCTGTTTTTT. Its protein product is CASSLAGTGIDGELFF.

The J gene is TRBJ2-1, the V gene TRBV15; TRBD1 matches at 7 bases. Germline V gene lookup returns CDR1 LNHNV and CDR2 YYDKDF (reference sequence). V shed 2 bases and J 12 bases; nucleotides not matched to a gene: 4. The CDR3 sequence is 12 residues long. The CDR3 nucleotides read TGTGCCACCAGCAGACAGGGGGTAGGGCAGTTCTTC. This sequence encodes CATSRQGVGQFF.

The chain uses TRBV12-5 and TRBJ2-3, with a weak D call TRBD2 (6 bases). With 7 bases removed from V and 6 bases from J, the gap between germline ends came to 8 bases. CDR1 LGHNT and CDR2 FRNRAP come from the germline V gene. The CDR3 is made up of 11 amino acids. CDR3 loop: CASAAGDTQYF. CDR3 nucleotide sequence: TGTGCTAGTGCGGCGGGGGATACGCAGTATTTT.

In DNA, the CDR3 is TGCGCCAGCAGCCCAGCTTCTAGCCTGGCTGAGCAGTTCTTC. Translated, it gives CASSPASSLAEQFF. The chain links TRBV4-3 to TRBJ2-1; perhaps TRBD2 as D (5 bases). The CDR3 contains 14 residues. The V gene lost 4 bases and the J gene lost 9 bases, with 16 bases spanning the gap. Germline CDR1 and CDR2: LGHNA and YSLEER.

The rearrangement joins TRBV16 to TRBJ2-1; TRBD1 aligns across 8 bases. Germline trimming cut 2 bases from V and 6 bases from J; bases unmatched to any gene: 3. The length of the CDR3 is 14 residues. Germline assignment: CDR1 KGHSY and CDR2 FQNENV. The CDR3 protein is CASSQQGAGNEQFF. CDR3 sequence (DNA): TGTGCCAGCAGCCAACAGGGGGCGGGCAATGAGCAGTTCTTC.

The V call is TRBV27, the J call TRBJ2-7, with a possible D match to TRBD1 (7 bases). The CDR3 has 14 residues. The germline V gene encodes CDR1 MNHEY and CDR2 SMNVEV (reference sequence). V was pared by 5 bases and J by 2 bases, with 13 bases between. CDR3 DNA sequence: TGTGCCAGCAGTCACCGCGGGACAGCCTACGAGCAGTACTTC. Protein sequence: CASSHRGTAYEQYF.

This clone has more than one count but fewer than ten. This sequence joins TRBV7-6 and TRBJ2-7; 11 bases match TRBD2. V lost 3 bases, J lost 6 bases, and 19 bases stayed unmatched. The CDR3 is made up of 19 amino acids. CDR1 and CDR2 from the germline V gene are SGHVS and FNYEAQ. CDR3 sequence (DNA): TGTGCCAGCAGCTTTTATGGGGCGAGTAGCGGGAGGGCCACGGGCGAGCAGTACTTC. This encodes CASSFYGASSGRATGEQYF.

The chain couples TRBV4-3 to TRBJ1-1; 7 bases map to TRBD1. The V segment lost 5 bases and the J segment 0 bases; nucleotides outside the gene matches: 3. The CDR3 runs to 14 residues. Germline CDR1 and CDR2: LGHNA and YSLEER. CDR3 DNA: TGCGCCAGCAGCTCCGGGACAGTGAACACTGAAGCTTTCTTT. It codes for CASSSGTVNTEAFF.

The V call is TRBV28, the J call TRBJ2-2; 11 bases are shared with TRBD1. V dropped 6 bases and J dropped 6; count of bases not matched to a gene: 3. The CDR3 has 14 residues. Germline CDR1 is MDHEN and CDR2 is SYDVKM. CDR3 DNA: TGTGCCAGCAGCCGGACAGGGGGCTCCGGGGAGCTGTTTTTT. Encoded protein: CASSRTGGSGELFF.

The genes are TRBV28 and TRBJ2-7; D call uncertain. The germline V gene encodes CDR1 MDHEN and CDR2 SYDVKM. CDR3 length equals 13 residues. Deletions cut 2 bases from V and 3 bases from J, with 8 bases between. The CDR3 region is CASSLRLSYEQYF. DNA of the CDR3: TGTGCCAGCAGTTTACGGTTGAGCTACGAGCAGTACTTC.

The chain combines TRBV30 with TRBJ2-3; TRBD2 matches 7 bases. In germline, CDR1 is GTSNPN, CDR2 SVGIG (reference sequence). J gave up 0 bases and V 4 bases, and 1 base lay outside the gene matches. The CDR3 sequence is 13 residues long. Here the CDR3 reads CAWKLASTDTQYF. CDR3 nucleotides: TGTGCCTGGAAACTAGCGAGCACAGATACGCAGTATTTT.

The chain links TRBV18 to TRBJ1-1, with D uncertain. Germline CDR1 and CDR2: KGHSH and LQKENI. The CDR3 consists of 13 residues. V lost 1 base and J 10 bases, leaving 13 bases between the germline ends. CDR3 DNA: TGTGCCAGCTCACCACAATTGGTGGAGGGAGCTTTCTTT. It specifies CASSPQLVEGAFF.